This note documents a single T cell receptor (beta chain) sequence. In the study's own analysis: Amplification from reference gene primers served as the basis for estimated nucleated cell counts. The protocol was immunoSEQ multiplex PCR, while the TCRdb copy is restricted to in-frame clones and leaves out a portion. The DNA gave D and trimming, while V, J and clone size come from that table. This sample has under 200,000 clones, with under 85% found just once. The entry originates in a study of blood T cell repertoires in COVID-19. Across the study: The United States, Italy and Spain were the sources of the acute and convalescent COVID-19 samples. PBMCs, B-cell-depleted T cells, or T cells provided the cDNA or gDNA that made up the material.

Sequencing was carried out using peripheral blood. The sequence was collected from a man between 65 and 85 years old who had recovered from COVID-19.

CDR3 DNA: TGTGCCAGCAGCTTGGGACTAGCGGACACCGGGGAGCTGTTTTTT. As protein: CASSLGLADTGELFF. The gene calls are TRBV5-5 and TRBJ2-2, with 9 bases that match TRBD2. Trimming removed 0 bases from V and 3 bases from J; junction bases left unmatched: 0. Germline loops: CDR1 SGHKS, CDR2 YYEKEE (reference sequence). The length of the CDR3 is 15 residues.